This TCR beta chain was sequenced during a study of cytomegalovirus exposure and HLA in healthy donors. Notes on the study in general: A later look showed TCR association rates differing by HLA locus, highest for DRB1 and lowest for HLA-C. In a later analysis, CMV-associated beta chains were mostly HLA-associated, it appeared. Rare sequences made up most TCRs, while some public TCRs were found in many donors. There were some V segments, including TRBV6-2 and TRBV6-3, excluded as indistinguishable.

J was trimmed by 5 bases and V by 6 bases; bases with no gene match: 10. Germline values: CDR1 LNHDA, CDR2 SQIVND (reference sequence). This CDR3 region has 15 residues. Notes on this clone: Its antigen is currently unknown.

The PCR had 60 Vbeta and 13 Jbeta primers. Produced via immunoSEQ multiplex PCR; TCRdb's table is partial and in-frame only. This sample's clone table lists tens of thousands of clones. The specimen was PBMCs. The V and J genes are TRBV19 and TRBJ1-5; 7 positions match TRBD1. This clonotype originated in a man in his fifties in good health and CMV-seropositive. The CDR3 loop is CASRVGDREYQPQHF. The CDR3 coding sequence is TGTGCCAGTAGAGTTGGAGACAGGGAATATCAGCCCCAGCATTTT.